This T cell receptor beta chain was recorded in a study of regulatory T cells in long-lasting Graves disease (dated by TCRdb to the early 2020s). With regard to the full study: Persistent Graves' disease was defined as persistently positive TSH receptor autoantibodies together with antithyroid drug treatment for over 5 years. A total of 33 samples underwent TCR sequencing, from roughly 13 patients with persistent Graves' disease and some 20 patients with newly diagnosed Graves' disease. The study was registered as a clinical trial and conducted in China. Persistent Graves' disease patients in the clinical cohort had taken antithyroid drugs for around 10 years on average. Patients with persistent Graves' disease were compared with patients with newly diagnosed Graves' disease using TCR sequencing and RNA sequencing of peripheral blood. The study at large found these results: Preferential use of TRBV28, TRBJ1-2 and TRBJ2-5 was observed in persistent disease, whereas TRBV20-1 and TRBJ2-1 were favored in newly diagnosed disease. Compared with newly diagnosed patients, patients with persistent Graves' disease had lower TCR Shannon entropy and fewer highly expanded clones, which suggests clonal expansion. Peripheral blood alone was examined, since thyroid tissue, which constituted the primary lesion, could not be accessed. A larger number of public clonotypes was shared among persistent patients (2,741) than among newly diagnosed patients (around 870). Sequencing and analysis were restricted to the TCR beta chain. The small sample size was acknowledged by the authors as a limitation that may reduce accuracy.

The time point label, as the study defines it: persistent/refractory GD, antithyroid drugs over 5 years with positive TRAb. For both TCR sequencing and RNA sequencing, RNA was extracted from PBMCs in TRIzol. The diagnosis of Graves' disease followed American Thyroid Association guidelines. Recruitment of patients was carried out at an endocrinology department in Xi'an, China. From each patient, about 8.9 milliliters of peripheral blood was collected into an EDTA anticoagulant tube. PBMCs were isolated by Ficoll Paque Plus density gradient separation without further T cell sorting. An Agilent 2100 Bioanalyzer and agarose gel were used to check RNA quality, and a NanoDrop 2000 was used to measure RNA concentration. Of note for this clonotype: It lacks a known antigen. No base qualities exist here, and no much larger clone lies one base off it.

The CDR3 spans 15 residues, from the cysteine through the phenylalanine. Kept here is only the CDR3 DNA, which spans 45 bases and is read in frame from base 1. After removal of 5 bases from V and 3 bases from J, the junction retains 3 bases not matched to a gene. Taken from the germline V gene, the CDR1 and CDR2 loops are MNHEY and SVGEGT. Library method: multiplex PCR. The run used an Illumina HiSeq 4000. To build TCR beta libraries, CDR3 regions were amplified by Arm-PCR using iRepertoire HTBI primers. Before sequencing, the PCR products went through gel purification. On the authors' methods: Gene usage analysis of CDR3 amino acid clonotypes relied on the approximately 60 TRBV and 12 to 15 TRBJ segments identified across samples. COPE and FqMerger were used to merge filtered high-quality paired reads into contigs. BLAST was used to align contigs to IMGT TRBV, TRBD and TRBJ reference genes, with CDR3 defined following IMGT. Any clonotype with a frequency above 0.1% was counted as a highly expanded clone. Shannon entropy was used to measure repertoire diversity, and the Gini coefficient was used to measure V-J evenness. A clonotype found in more than one individual was treated as public. TCRdb applied fastp at Q25 and MiXCR to the public reads, then kept only in-frame beta chains. Rows are combined by CDR3 protein, so each entry shows the most common genes and DNA. The V and J calls, along with clone size, are taken from TCRdb and not from the paper's own processing. The sample data list 700,000 or so distinct CDR3 sequences, and 25% to 35% of these were observed just once. The ten largest account for under 55% of the sample.

This receptor was obtained from a female donor with Graves disease. The chain joins TRBV6-2 or TRBV6-3 to TRBJ2-2; 10 central nucleotides agree with TRBD1. The input for sequencing was peripheral blood mononuclear cells (PBMCs), taken when the disease was refractory, from a patient treated with antithyroid drugs. The base sequence is TGTGCCAGCAGTCGACAGGGGGCATACACCGGGGAGCTGTTTTTT. This codes for CASSRQGAYTGELFF.